The rows below give T cell receptor beta chains drawn from one sample of a study of CD8 T cells in ankylosing spondylitis. TCRdb re-analysed the 5' RACE reads in MiXCR, keeping a single row per CDR3 protein. The sample lists about 200,000 distinct CDR3 sequences, 13% seen once, with approximately 17% in the top ten. The sequenced sample consisted of blood, either unsorted or a sorted T cell fraction (not recorded which). The receptors come from a male donor with ankylosing spondylitis or in good health (not recorded which). Each CDR3 is given with its conserved first and last residue. The D gene is left open where the match is weak. Clone size is not always given. Where it is, it says once, few, many or a class for expanded clones.

v_gene: TRBV4-1; abundance: -; d_gene: TRBD2; j_gene: TRBJ2-5; CDR3nt: TGCGCCAGCAGTAAGGGGGGCGGGGGGATCCAAGAGACCCAGTACTTC; CDR3aa: CASSKGGGGIQETQYF
v_gene: TRBV7-8; abundance: -; d_gene: TRBD1; j_gene: TRBJ2-7; CDR3nt: TGTGCCAGCACCAGCCCGGGACAGGGATACGAGCAGTACTTC; CDR3aa: CASTSPGQGYEQYF
v_gene: TRBV7-6; abundance: -; d_gene: TRBD1; j_gene: TRBJ2-7; CDR3nt: TGTGCCAGCAGCTTCGGACAGGGGGACTACGAGCAGTACTTC; CDR3aa: CASSFGQGDYEQYF
v_gene: TRBV3-1; abundance: -; d_gene: -; j_gene: TRBJ2-7; CDR3nt: TGTGCCAGCAGCCAAAGGGGTAGGAACGAGCAGTACTTC; CDR3aa: CASSQRGRNEQYF
v_gene: TRBV5-1; abundance: many; d_gene: -; j_gene: TRBJ2-1; CDR3nt: TGCGCCAGCAGCTCGGGGAACAATGAGCAGTTCTTC; CDR3aa: CASSSGNNEQFF
v_gene: TRBV9; abundance: -; d_gene: TRBD2; j_gene: TRBJ2-1; CDR3nt: TGTGCCAGCAGCGACCTAGCGGGGGGGTGGACTGAGCAGTTCTTC; CDR3aa: CASSDLAGGWTEQFF
v_gene: TRBV10-2; abundance: many; d_gene: -; j_gene: TRBJ2-2; CDR3nt: TGCGCCAGCTGCGACTATGACACCGGGGAGCTGTTTTTT; CDR3aa: CASCDYDTGELFF
v_gene: TRBV28; abundance: -; d_gene: -; j_gene: TRBJ2-3; CDR3nt: TGTGCCAGCACCCCCCGTGTATCGGGCACAGATACGCAGTATTTT; CDR3aa: CASTPRVSGTDTQYF
v_gene: TRBV4-1; abundance: -; d_gene: -; j_gene: TRBJ2-1; CDR3nt: TGCGCCAGCAGCCAAAAAAGCGTTAGCTCCTACAATGAGCAGTTCTTC; CDR3aa: CASSQKSVSSYNEQFF
v_gene: TRBV3-1; abundance: -; d_gene: -; j_gene: TRBJ1-2; CDR3nt: TGTGCCAGCAGCCAAGAGATGAAGGTACCTTATGGCTACACCTTC; CDR3aa: CASSQEMKVPYGYTF
v_gene: TRBV7-6; abundance: many; d_gene: -; j_gene: TRBJ2-2; CDR3nt: TGTGCCAGCAGCCCCTTTATAGGGGGCACCGGGGAGCTGTTTTTT; CDR3aa: CASSPFIGGTGELFF
v_gene: TRBV5-1; abundance: few; d_gene: -; j_gene: TRBJ2-3; CDR3nt: TGCGCCAGCAGCTTGGGCTACGGGGACGTCGCAGATACGCAGTATTTT; CDR3aa: CASSLGYGDVADTQYF
v_gene: TRBV4-2; abundance: -; d_gene: -; j_gene: TRBJ2-1; CDR3nt: TGTGCCAGCAGCCAAGAGGGCGATGGCAATGAGCAGTTCTTC; CDR3aa: CASSQEGDGNEQFF
v_gene: TRBV5-1; abundance: -; d_gene: TRBD2; j_gene: TRBJ2-3; CDR3nt: TGCGCCAGCAGCTTGGGTGTCAGCGGGGGAACAGATACGCAGTATTTT; CDR3aa: CASSLGVSGGTDTQYF
v_gene: TRBV5-6; abundance: many; d_gene: -; j_gene: TRBJ2-7; CDR3nt: TGTGCCAGCAGTTTTTACGAGCAGTACTTC; CDR3aa: CASSFYEQYF
v_gene: TRBV12-3/TRBV12-4; abundance: -; d_gene: -; j_gene: TRBJ1-2; CDR3nt: TGTGCCAGCAGCCCTCTAGTCCGGGAAAGGTACACCTTC; CDR3aa: CASSPLVRERYTF
v_gene: TRBV5-1; abundance: many; d_gene: -; j_gene: TRBJ2-1; CDR3nt: TGCGCCAGCAGCCCTAACGGCGGGGATAACAATGAGCAGTTCTTC; CDR3aa: CASSPNGGDNNEQFF
v_gene: TRBV27; abundance: -; d_gene: -; j_gene: TRBJ2-7; CDR3nt: TGTGCCAGCAGGGGCCCCTACGAGCAGTACTTC; CDR3aa: CASRGPYEQYF
v_gene: TRBV5-6; abundance: -; d_gene: -; j_gene: TRBJ2-1; CDR3nt: TGTGCCAGCAGCACCGGTCTCGGCAGGCCCTACAATGAGCAGTTCTTC; CDR3aa: CASSTGLGRPYNEQFF
v_gene: TRBV18; abundance: few; d_gene: -; j_gene: TRBJ2-3; CDR3nt: TGTGCCAGCTCACTACCCGGGACCCCGATAGCCACAGATACGCAGTATTTT; CDR3aa: CASSLPGTPIATDTQYF